The 17 T cell receptor beta chains in this list originate from one sample, sequenced in a study of T cell changes during pregnancy in multiple sclerosis. Method: immunoSEQ multiplex PCR; TCRdb's copy keeps in-frame clones and lacks some. The sample lists around 35,000 clones, approximately 92% seen once, with over 1% in the top ten. Specimen: PBMCs (not recorded whether the cells were cultured). All receptors derive from a female donor with multiple sclerosis, enrolled in a pregnancy study.

The chain carries TRBV28 and TRBJ1-4; D might be TRBD1 (5 bases). The CDR3 is made up of 14 amino acids. Trimming removed 2 bases at V and 7 bases at J, with 11 bases between. Germline loops: CDR1 MDHEN, CDR2 SYDVKM. The CDR3 protein is CASSLTGVAEKLFF. CDR3 in DNA: TGTGCCAGCAGTTTAACAGGCGTGGCTGAAAAACTGTTTTTT.

The chain links TRBV13 to TRBJ1-5; weak D call: TRBD1 (5 bases). This CDR3 has 14 amino acids. CDR1 is PRHDT and CDR2 is FYEKMQ in the germline V gene (reference sequence). Trimming took 5 bases from V and 9 from J, leaving 17 bases between them. The CDR3 protein is CASSRDGGGGPQHF. The CDR3 nucleotides read TGTGCCAGCAGCCGAGATGGCGGGGGAGGGCCCCAGCATTTT.

This clone has a handful of counts. The CDR3, as DNA: TGCAGCGTTGTTAGGGCCTCTAATGAAAAACTGTTTTTT. Translated: CSVVRASNEKLFF. The chain links TRBV29-1 to TRBJ1-4; no clear D gene. CDR3 length: 13 residues. Trimming removed 4 bases from V and 3 bases from J, with 9 bases in between. Germline V gene lookup returns CDR1 SQVTM and CDR2 ANQGSEA. The entire variable domain, with the rest obtained from reference TRBV29-1 and TRBJ1-4, is as follows: SAVISQKPSRDICQRGTSLTIQCQVDSQVTMMFWYRQQPGQSLTLIATANQGSEATYESGFVIDKFPISRPNLTFSTLTVSNMSPEDSSIYLCSVVRASNEKLFFGSGTQLSVL.

The chain links TRBV5-1 to TRBJ1-2, with 11 positions matching TRBD1. Germline CDR1 is SGHRS and CDR2 is YFSETQ. The trim removed 4 bases at V and 2 bases at J, leaving 7 bases unmatched. CDR3 length equals 16 residues. CDR3 sequence (DNA): TGCGCCAGCAGCCCCCGGACAGGGGGCCTAAACTATGGCTACACCTTC. It encodes CASSPRTGGLNYGYTF. Together with reference TRBV5-1 and TRBJ1-2, the CDR3 gives the full variable domain: KAGVTQTPRYLIKTRGQQVTLSCSPISGHRSVSWYQQTPGQGLQFLFEYFSETQRNKGNFPGRFSGRQFSNSRSEMNVSTLELGDSALYLCASSPRTGGLNYGYTFGSGTRLTVV.

The chain employs TRBV19 and TRBJ1-2, with 7 nucleotides matching TRBD1. The V gene end was trimmed by 5 bases and the J gene end by 4 bases; junction bases not matched to a gene: 10. The germline gives CDR1 LNHDA, CDR2 SQIVND (reference sequence). This CDR3 comprises 15 residues. CDR3 in amino acids: CASSVRDSISYGYTF. Written as DNA, the CDR3 is TGTGCCAGTAGTGTCCGGGACAGCATATCCTATGGCTACACCTTC.

This sequence joins TRBV9 and TRBJ2-5; TRBD2 is a possible D gene (6 bases). V was clipped by 3 bases and J by 5 bases, with 20 bases between them. CDR3 length equals 16 residues. The V gene's germline CDR1 is SGDLS and CDR2 YYNGEE. The CDR3 is CASSGTGVPSMETQYF. The CDR3 DNA reads as TGTGCCAGCAGCGGAACGGGAGTACCGTCGATGGAGACCCAGTACTTC.

The table lists this clone with a few counts. The J gene is TRBJ2-7, the V gene TRBV4-1; D possibly corresponds to TRBD1 (6 bases). The length of the CDR3 is 14 residues. Germline V CDR1 and CDR2: MGHRA, YSYEKL. Between the trimmed V and J ends, which lost 4 bases and 4 bases, there was a span of 14 bases. The CDR3 coding sequence is TGCGCCAGCAGCCCCGGACAGACTCGATACGAGCAGTACTTC. Translating it yields CASSPGQTRYEQYF.

The chain employs TRBV2 and TRBJ2-1; D not certain. V lost 3 bases to trimming and J lost 0 bases, with 6 bases between them. The CDR3 has 14 residues. CDR1 and CDR2 (germline): SNHLY, FYNNEI. The CDR3 DNA follows: TGTGCCAGCAGTGAGGAAAGCTCCTACAATGAGCAGTTCTTC. This gives the protein CASSEESSYNEQFF.

The chain has TRBV29-1 and TRBJ2-5; 14 bases map to TRBD2. The J segment lost 4 bases and the V segment lost 3 bases, leaving 7 bases of the junction unmatched. Germline assignment: CDR1 SQVTM and CDR2 ANQGSEA. This CDR3 contains 16 residues. This chain's CDR3 is CSVDPGLAGVGETQYF. CDR3 bases: TGCAGCGTTGATCCGGGACTAGCGGGAGTAGGAGAGACCCAGTACTTC.

Written as DNA, the CDR3 is TGTGCCAGCAGCGACGCAACTAATGAAAAACTGTTTTTT. It codes for CASSDATNEKLFF. The chain is built from TRBV7-9 and TRBJ1-4, with D unresolved. This CDR3 has 13 residues. V dropped 5 bases and J dropped 0 bases, with 4 bases sitting between them. Germline CDR1 reads SEHNR; CDR2 reads FQNEAQ (reference sequence).

J is TRBJ2-2 and V is TRBV10-1; 8 bases map to TRBD1. This CDR3 contains 14 residues. The germline CDR1 and CDR2 sequences are WNHNN and SYGVQD (reference sequence). The V segment lost 4 bases and the J segment 4 bases; nucleotides outside the gene matches: 2. CDR3 sequence: CASSGTGSTGELFF. The DNA for the CDR3 is TGCGCCAGCAGTGGGACAGGGTCCACCGGGGAGCTGTTTTTT.

The chain uses TRBV30 and TRBJ2-7, with D maybe TRBD1 (6 bases). V lost 4 bases and J lost 1, with 14 bases in between. Looked up from germline, CDR1 is GTSNPN and CDR2 is SVGIG (reference sequence). The CDR3 consists of 14 residues. The chain's CDR3 is CAWTRDTGSYEQYF. The DNA of the CDR3 is TGTGCCTGGACTCGGGACACAGGGTCCTACGAGCAGTACTTC.

This clone was counted once. The chain has TRBV7-9 and TRBJ2-3; 7 bases map to TRBD1. V shed 2 bases, J shed 4 bases, and the junction held 9 bases outside the gene matches. Germline V lookup: CDR1 SEHNR, CDR2 FQNEAQ (reference sequence). This CDR3 region has 16 residues. The CDR3 DNA reads as TGTGCCAGCAGCTTAACGGGCAGGGGGAAGGCAGATACGCAGTATTTT. This gives the protein CASSLTGRGKADTQYF.

CDR3: CASSQPSGGFNEQFF. In DNA, the CDR3 is TGTGCCAGCAGCCAGCCTAGCGGGGGGTTCAATGAGCAGTTCTTC. The chain links TRBV4-2 to TRBJ2-1, with 11 bases aligning to TRBD2. The CDR3 has 15 residues. Germline V gene sequence: CDR1 LGHNA, CDR2 YNFKEQ. The V and J ends lost 3 bases and 6 bases, in that order; junction bases with no gene match: 4.

Notes on this clone: Different DNA sequences within this sample yield the same CDR3. V usage is TRBV9 and J usage is TRBJ1-2; 8 bases line up with TRBD1. V lost 4 bases and J lost 8; bases outside the gene matches: 10. The CDR3 is 14 residues long. Germline loops: CDR1 SGDLS, CDR2 YYNGEE. The CDR3 reads CASSITGGQRGYTF. For the CDR3, the DNA is TGTGCCAGCAGCATAACAGGGGGTCAGCGGGGCTACACCTTC.

This rearrangement joins TRBV9 to TRBJ2-5, with 8 bases lining up with TRBD2. J gave up 5 bases and V 0 bases, and 6 bases lay outside the gene matches. This CDR3 has 15 amino acids. Germline CDR1 is SGDLS and CDR2 is YYNGEE. CDR3 nucleotides: TGTGCCAGCAGCGTAGGTCCGGGAGGGCTGGAGACCCAGTACTTC. Protein product: CASSVGPGGLETQYF.

The V gene is TRBV30, the J gene TRBJ2-3, with D maybe TRBD1 (6 bases). CDR1 is GTSNPN and CDR2 is SVGIG in the germline V gene (reference sequence). CDR3 size: 12 residues. CDR3 region: CARSQGSDTQYF. CDR3 sequence (DNA): TGTGCTCGATCTCAGGGGTCAGATACGCAGTATTTT.